This T cell receptor beta chain originates from a study of blood T cell repertoires in COVID-19. Across the study: All recovered Cohort 3 donors got two negative PCRs, got clearance, or saw symptom resolution. T cells, B-cell-depleted T cells, or PBMCs supplied cDNA or gDNA.

The CDR3 covers 10 residues. V dropped 7 bases and J dropped 8 bases, with 9 bases sitting between them. Per germline, CDR1 DFQATT and CDR2 SNEGSKA (reference sequence). Under the authors' procedure: Estimates of nucleated cell counts were drawn from the amplification of reference gene primers. Clones were read by immunoSEQ multiplex PCR, and TCRdb kept only the in-frame ones, dropping some. That table supplies the V and J calls and clone size; D and trimming were determined from the DNA. This table holds about 150,000 clones, around 80% found once. The source of this sequence is a woman in her seventies in a cohort exposed to, infected with or recovered from COVID-19 (not recorded which). This chain joins TRBV20-1 and TRBJ2-1; no clear D. The sample comprised PBMCs or T cells enriched from blood (not recorded which). CDR3: CSVSSYEQFF. The CDR3 DNA reads as TGCAGTGTCTCCAGTTATGAGCAGTTCTTC.